Listed below are T cell receptor beta chains from one sample, sequenced in a study of T-cell reconstitution after alpha-beta-depleted transplantation in children. TCRdb processed the PCR reads anew with MiXCR; each CDR3 protein has one entry. Of around 960,000 distinct CDR3 sequences detected, 25% to 35% appear once; the ten largest clones hold about 28%. The sequencing here drew on PBMCs, mostly from graft donor cells, taken 360 days after TCRalphabeta/CD19-depleted stem cell transplant. These receptors all stem from a boy under three years old who had a stem cell transplant for SCID, so the T cells may come from the graft donor. The CDR3 runs from the conserved cysteine through the conserved F or W. Each record gives: CDR3 protein, CDR3 DNA, J gene, V gene, clone size, D gene. D genes are given only for firm matches. Size is omitted from some rows. Given values are once, few, many or a class for expanded clones.

cdr3_aa: CASSLYIHEQYF; cdr3_nt: TGTGCCAGCAGTTTATATATACACGAGCAGTACTTC; j_call: TRBJ2-7; v_call: TRBV12-3/TRBV12-4; clone_size: few; d_call: -
cdr3_aa: CASSLAPDSYEQYF; cdr3_nt: TGCGCCAGCAGCTTGGCCCCGGATTCCTACGAGCAGTACTTC; j_call: TRBJ2-7; v_call: TRBV5-1; clone_size: -; d_call: -
cdr3_aa: CSVYPYEPGLAGESQETQYF; cdr3_nt: TGCAGCGTTTACCCTTACGAACCGGGACTAGCGGGGGAGTCACAAGAGACCCAGTACTTC; j_call: TRBJ2-5; v_call: TRBV29-1; clone_size: few; d_call: TRBD2
cdr3_aa: CASSLGMGRENIQYF; cdr3_nt: TGTGCCAGCAGCTTAGGGATGGGCAGGGAAAACATTCAGTACTTC; j_call: TRBJ2-4; v_call: TRBV7-6; clone_size: -; d_call: -
cdr3_aa: CASSLAEAGISNYGYTF; cdr3_nt: TGCGCCAGCAGCTTGGCCGAAGCGGGGATCTCTAACTATGGCTACACCTTC; j_call: TRBJ1-2; v_call: TRBV5-1; clone_size: -; d_call: -
cdr3_aa: CASSPGLAGADTDTQYF; cdr3_nt: TGTGCCAGCAGTCCGGGACTAGCGGGGGCCGACACAGATACGCAGTATTTT; j_call: TRBJ2-3; v_call: TRBV12-3/TRBV12-4; clone_size: -; d_call: TRBD2
cdr3_aa: CASSLRAVGTGELFF; cdr3_nt: TGTGCCAGCAGCTTAAGGGCAGTAGGCACCGGGGAGCTGTTTTTT; j_call: TRBJ2-2; v_call: TRBV7-3; clone_size: few; d_call: -
cdr3_aa: CASSRGGQGAHEQYF; cdr3_nt: TGTGCCAGCTCGAGGGGGGGACAGGGCGCCCACGAGCAGTACTTC; j_call: TRBJ2-7; v_call: TRBV19; clone_size: many; d_call: TRBD1
cdr3_aa: CASSPVTWTVSTDTQYF; cdr3_nt: TGTGCCAGCTCACCCGTAACTTGGACAGTCAGCACAGATACGCAGTATTTT; j_call: TRBJ2-3; v_call: TRBV18; clone_size: few; d_call: -
cdr3_aa: CASSSNSNQPQHF; cdr3_nt: TGTGCCAGCAGCTCTAATAGCAATCAGCCCCAGCATTTT; j_call: TRBJ1-5; v_call: TRBV7-6; clone_size: many; d_call: -
cdr3_aa: CASSMAGTQNEQFF; cdr3_nt: TGTGCCAGTAGTATGGCCGGGACCCAGAATGAGCAGTTCTTC; j_call: TRBJ2-1; v_call: TRBV19; clone_size: -; d_call: -
cdr3_aa: CSAGSDRENSPLHF; cdr3_nt: TGCAGTGCTGGATCGGACAGGGAGAATTCACCCCTCCACTTT; j_call: TRBJ1-6; v_call: TRBV20-1; clone_size: -; d_call: TRBD1
cdr3_aa: CASSLRTGAGYTF; cdr3_nt: TGTGCCAGCAGCTTGAGGACAGGGGCTGGCTACACCTTC; j_call: TRBJ1-2; v_call: TRBV5-5; clone_size: -; d_call: TRBD1
cdr3_aa: CCARVRGALTYNEQFF; cdr3_nt: TGCTGTGCTAGGGTGAGGGGGGCCCTAACCTACAATGAGCAGTTCTTC; j_call: TRBJ2-1; v_call: TRBV20-1; clone_size: -; d_call: -
cdr3_aa: CATSESGPRYEQYF; cdr3_nt: TGTGCCACCAGTGAATCCGGGCCTCGCTACGAGCAGTACTTC; j_call: TRBJ2-7; v_call: TRBV24-1; clone_size: -; d_call: -
cdr3_aa: CASSLRQGPTEAFF; cdr3_nt: TGTGCCAGCAGCTTGAGGCAGGGCCCCACTGAAGCTTTCTTT; j_call: TRBJ1-1; v_call: TRBV5-5; clone_size: few; d_call: -
cdr3_aa: CASSYWQNLLGYTF; cdr3_nt: TGTGCCAGCAGCTACTGGCAAAATCTTCTCGGCTACACCTTC; j_call: TRBJ1-2; v_call: TRBV12-3/TRBV12-4; clone_size: -; d_call: -
cdr3_aa: CAISSKVLAGSYNEQFF; cdr3_nt: TGTGCCATCAGCTCAAAGGTACTAGCGGGGTCTTACAATGAGCAGTTCTTC; j_call: TRBJ2-1; v_call: TRBV10-3; clone_size: -; d_call: TRBD2
cdr3_aa: CASSISGEQFF; cdr3_nt: TGTGCCAGCAGTATAAGTGGTGAGCAGTTCTTC; j_call: TRBJ2-1; v_call: TRBV12-3/TRBV12-4; clone_size: -; d_call: -
cdr3_aa: CASSQADSSTNTEAFF; cdr3_nt: TGCGCCAGCAGCCAGGCGGACAGTTCGACTAACACTGAAGCTTTCTTT; j_call: TRBJ1-1; v_call: TRBV4-1; clone_size: -; d_call: -
cdr3_aa: CSARPTGHLTDTQYF; cdr3_nt: TGCAGTGCTAGACCAACGGGCCACCTCACAGATACGCAGTATTTT; j_call: TRBJ2-3; v_call: TRBV20-1; clone_size: many; d_call: -
cdr3_aa: CATSRGGRREDTEAFF; cdr3_nt: TGTGCCACCAGCAGAGGGGGTCGGCGGGAGGACACTGAAGCTTTCTTT; j_call: TRBJ1-1; v_call: TRBV15; clone_size: few; d_call: -
cdr3_aa: CASSEVAELFF; cdr3_nt: TGTGCCAGCAGTGAAGTGGCGGAGCTGTTTTTT; j_call: TRBJ2-2; v_call: TRBV2; clone_size: few; d_call: -
cdr3_aa: CASSFSRDYEQYF; cdr3_nt: TGTGCCAGCAGTTTTTCCCGGGACTACGAGCAGTACTTC; j_call: TRBJ2-7; v_call: TRBV12-3/TRBV12-4; clone_size: -; d_call: -
cdr3_aa: CASSMDNEQFF; cdr3_nt: TGCGCCAGCAGCATGGACAATGAGCAGTTCTTC; j_call: TRBJ2-1; v_call: TRBV5-1; clone_size: few; d_call: -
cdr3_aa: CSARGLQGGNQPQHF; cdr3_nt: TGCAGTGCTAGGGGATTACAGGGGGGCAATCAGCCCCAGCATTTT; j_call: TRBJ1-5; v_call: TRBV20-1; clone_size: -; d_call: TRBD1
cdr3_aa: CSGARDSAHYYEQYF; cdr3_nt: TGCAGTGGAGCTAGAGACTCCGCACATTACTACGAGCAGTACTTC; j_call: TRBJ2-7; v_call: TRBV20-1; clone_size: few; d_call: -
cdr3_aa: CASSEASGANVLTF; cdr3_nt: TGTGCCAGCAGTGAAGCCTCTGGGGCCAACGTCCTGACTTTC; j_call: TRBJ2-6; v_call: TRBV25-1; clone_size: few; d_call: -
cdr3_aa: CASSLIRGAGELFF; cdr3_nt: TGTGCCAGCAGCTTGATAAGGGGGGCCGGGGAGCTGTTTTTT; j_call: TRBJ2-2; v_call: TRBV7-2; clone_size: -; d_call: -
cdr3_aa: CASSSRGRTTEAFF; cdr3_nt: TGTGCCAGCAGCTCAAGGGGGCGAACCACTGAAGCTTTCTTT; j_call: TRBJ1-1; v_call: TRBV7-9; clone_size: -; d_call: TRBD1
cdr3_aa: CASSTHIRGTEAFF; cdr3_nt: TGTGCCAGCAGTACGCACATCCGTGGCACTGAAGCTTTCTTT; j_call: TRBJ1-1; v_call: TRBV6-1; clone_size: -; d_call: -
cdr3_aa: CASSLLGRGGTDTQYF; cdr3_nt: TGTGCCAGCAGCCTCCTTGGGCGGGGGGGCACAGATACGCAGTATTTT; j_call: TRBJ2-3; v_call: TRBV7-2; clone_size: -; d_call: TRBD2
cdr3_aa: CASSTSGDGYTF; cdr3_nt: TGCGCCAGCAGCACCTCAGGGGATGGCTACACCTTC; j_call: TRBJ1-2; v_call: TRBV5-1; clone_size: few; d_call: -
cdr3_aa: CASSLPRLPQVNTGELFF; cdr3_nt: TGTGCCAGCAGCTTGCCGCGCTTGCCCCAAGTAAACACCGGGGAGCTGTTTTTT; j_call: TRBJ2-2; v_call: TRBV5-5; clone_size: -; d_call: -
cdr3_aa: CASSTDRWDYEQYF; cdr3_nt: TGCGCCAGCAGCACTGACAGGTGGGACTACGAGCAGTACTTC; j_call: TRBJ2-7; v_call: TRBV5-1; clone_size: many; d_call: -
cdr3_aa: CAISESLGHQPQHF; cdr3_nt: TGTGCCATCAGTGAGTCGCTAGGGCATCAGCCCCAGCATTTT; j_call: TRBJ1-5; v_call: TRBV10-3; clone_size: few; d_call: -
cdr3_aa: CSVEARGQETQYF; cdr3_nt: TGCAGCGTTGAGGCGCGGGGGCAAGAGACCCAGTACTTC; j_call: TRBJ2-5; v_call: TRBV29-1; clone_size: -; d_call: TRBD2
cdr3_aa: CASSSFGLNTGELFF; cdr3_nt: TGTGCCAGCAGTTCTTTTGGCTTGAACACCGGGGAGCTGTTTTTT; j_call: TRBJ2-2; v_call: TRBV12-3/TRBV12-4; clone_size: -; d_call: -
cdr3_aa: CASSLAVRGYTF; cdr3_nt: TGTGCCAGCAGCTTGGCCGTCCGGGGCTACACCTTC; j_call: TRBJ1-2; v_call: TRBV7-2; clone_size: -; d_call: -
cdr3_aa: CASSLKGTGVRFNTGELFF; cdr3_nt: TGTGCCAGCAGCCTAAAAGGGACAGGGGTCCGCTTCAACACCGGGGAGCTGTTTTTT; j_call: TRBJ2-2; v_call: TRBV7-6; clone_size: -; d_call: TRBD1
cdr3_aa: CASSRVRGDNEQFF; cdr3_nt: TGTGCCAGCAGCCGCGTCCGGGGGGACAATGAGCAGTTCTTC; j_call: TRBJ2-1; v_call: TRBV11-2; clone_size: few; d_call: TRBD2
cdr3_aa: CSARVGPWLGTDTQYF; cdr3_nt: TGCAGTGCTAGGGTGGGACCCTGGTTGGGCACAGATACGCAGTATTTT; j_call: TRBJ2-3; v_call: TRBV20-1; clone_size: few; d_call: -
cdr3_aa: CASSYGQGPYNEQFF; cdr3_nt: TGCGCCAGCAGTTATGGACAGGGACCCTACAATGAGCAGTTCTTC; j_call: TRBJ2-1; v_call: TRBV5-1; clone_size: many; d_call: TRBD1
cdr3_aa: CASSLTSGVNSEQFF; cdr3_nt: TGTGCCAGCTCACTGACTAGCGGGGTGAACTCCGAGCAGTTCTTC; j_call: TRBJ2-1; v_call: TRBV18; clone_size: -; d_call: TRBD2
cdr3_aa: CASSLHWTVTDTQYF; cdr3_nt: TGTGCCAGCAGCTTACACTGGACAGTCACAGATACGCAGTATTTT; j_call: TRBJ2-3; v_call: TRBV7-9; clone_size: few; d_call: -